The 32 T cell receptor beta chains presented below share a single source sample, sequenced in a study of T-cell reconstitution after alpha-beta-depleted transplantation in children. TCRbeta library construction was performed incorporating unique molecular identifiers. One entry per CDR3 protein, called by TCRdb with MiXCR from the PCR reads. This table has some 500,000 distinct CDR3 sequences, approximately 16% appearing once. The input for sequencing was PBMCs from the stem cell graft donor, taken from the stem cell graft. All receptors come from a human donor who donated a stem cell graft to a child with acute lymphoblastic leukemia.

This clonotype was observed a handful of times. The chain employs TRBV20-1 and TRBJ1-2; the match to TRBD1 covers 12 bases. This CDR3 region has 15 residues. Germline loops: CDR1 DFQATT, CDR2 SNEGSKA (reference sequence). Trimming removed 5 bases from V and 8 bases from J; junction bases left unmatched: 12. DNA of the CDR3: TGCAGTGCTTCTCCCGCCGGGACAGGGGGCGGCGGCTACACCTTC. The encoded protein is CSASPAGTGGGGYTF.

CDR3 residues: CASSSGTGDAYGYTF. In nucleotides, the CDR3 is TGCGCCAGCAGCTCCGGGACAGGGGATGCCTATGGCTACACCTTC. The genes are TRBV5-1 and TRBJ1-2; 10 bases are shared with TRBD1. The J segment lost 4 bases and the V segment lost 3 bases, leaving 6 bases of the junction unmatched. Germline-derived CDR1 and CDR2 are SGHRS and YFSETQ. This CDR3 region has 15 residues.

This clonotype was counted a few times. This chain joins TRBV7-9 and TRBJ1-1, with 10 bases lining up with TRBD1. Germline CDR1 is SEHNR and CDR2 is FQNEAQ (reference sequence). The CDR3 has 15 amino acids. The V gene end was trimmed by 5 bases and the J gene end by 0 bases; junction bases not matched to a gene: 3. The CDR3 spells CASSPGQGVNTEAFF. In DNA form, the CDR3 reads TGTGCCAGCAGCCCAGGACAGGGGGTGAACACTGAAGCTTTCTTT. The full variable domain, in which reference TRBV7-9 and TRBJ1-1 provide the parts outside the CDR3, is DTGVSQNPRHKITKRGQNVTFRCDPISEHNRLYWYRQTLGQGPEFLTYFQNEAQLEKSRLLSDRFSAERPKGSFSTLEIQRTEQGDSAMYLCASSPGQGVNTEAFFGQGTRLTVV.

This clonotype turned up a few times. The chain carries TRBV5-1 and TRBJ2-1; 8 bases line up with TRBD2. J gave up 6 bases and V 4 bases, and 6 bases lay outside the gene matches. In germline, CDR1 is SGHRS, CDR2 YFSETQ. The CDR3 is 14 residues long. CDR3 sequence (DNA): TGCGCCAGCAGCATCTGGACTAGCACCAATGAGCAGTTCTTC. The encoded protein is CASSIWTSTNEQFF.

This clonotype has a handful of counts. The chain joins TRBV12-3 or TRBV12-4 to TRBJ2-3; 7 bases fit TRBD2. This CDR3 has 15 amino acids. Losses at the gene ends were 5 bases for V and 3 bases for J; bases not matched to a gene: 8. This chain's CDR3 is CASSLRLAGTDTQYF. DNA for the CDR3: TGTGCCAGCAGTCTCAGACTAGCTGGAACAGATACGCAGTATTTT.

The chain has TRBV12-3 or TRBV12-4 and TRBJ2-5; D may correspond to TRBD1 or TRBD2 (5 bases each). The ends were cut back, 7 bases at V and 5 bases at J, with 20 bases in the middle. The CDR3 covers 15 residues. The CDR3: CASNWGVGVGETQYF. CDR3 coding DNA: TGTGCCAGCAATTGGGGCGTGGGAGTGGGGGAGACCCAGTACTTC.

The chain carries TRBV5-6 and TRBJ2-1; 9 bases line up with TRBD1. Germline V gene sequence: CDR1 SGHDT, CDR2 YYEEEE. The CDR3 loop spans 12 amino acids. Trimming removed 7 bases from V and 12 bases from J; junction bases left unmatched: 8. The CDR3: CASLGQGHGQFF. DNA for the CDR3: TGTGCCAGCCTGGGACAGGGCCATGGGCAGTTCTTC.

This chain uses TRBV27 with TRBJ2-7; 7 nucleotides match TRBD2. J was trimmed by 5 bases and V by 4 bases; bases with no gene match: 8. There are 14 residues in the CDR3. Germline V gene data show CDR1 as MNHEY and CDR2 as SMNVEV (reference sequence). In DNA, the CDR3 is TGTGCCAGCAGTTCCAACCCTGGGGGGGACGAGCAGTACTTC. Protein: CASSSNPGGDEQYF.

This clonotype was counted at least ten times. The chain links TRBV7-9 to TRBJ1-2, with no clear D. V lost 3 bases and J 7 bases, leaving 3 bases between the germline ends. The CDR3 spans 10 residues. Per germline, CDR1 SEHNR and CDR2 FQNEAQ (reference sequence). The CDR3 loop is CASSFGGYTF. CDR3 DNA: TGTGCCAGCAGCTTTGGTGGCTACACCTTC.

This clonotype has only a few counts. The J gene is TRBJ2-7, the V gene TRBV6-1; 11 bases are a match to TRBD1. With V trimmed by 6 bases and J by 3 bases, 16 bases remained unmatched. This CDR3 region has 18 residues. The V gene's germline CDR1 is MNHNS and CDR2 SASEGT. This chain's CDR3 is CASSPGTGGPRVGYEQYF. The CDR3 DNA reads TGTGCCAGCAGCCCCGGGACAGGGGGACCTAGGGTTGGCTACGAGCAGTACTTC.

This clonotype was seen only a few times. This chain uses TRBV7-9 with TRBJ2-1; D might be TRBD2 (5 bases). The CDR3 loop spans 13 amino acids. The V end lost 5 bases, the J end lost 5 bases, and 10 bases lay between the germline ends. Germline CDR1 is SEHNR and CDR2 is FQNEAQ (reference sequence). CDR3 DNA sequence: TGTGCCAGCAGCCTGGACTTTAACAATGAGCAGTTCTTC. Translating it yields CASSLDFNNEQFF.

V gene TRBV12-5 combines with J gene TRBJ1-2; D uncertain. This CDR3 is built from 14 residues. Trimming pared 3 bases from V and 4 bases from J, leaving 12 bases between. Germline CDR1 and CDR2: LGHNT and FRNRAP. CDR3 DNA sequence: TGTGCTAGTGGTTTCGAGGGTGTTGGCTATGGCTACACCTTC. It yields the protein CASGFEGVGYGYTF.

V usage is TRBV12-3 or TRBV12-4 and J usage is TRBJ2-3, with 9 bases identical to TRBD2. CDR3 size: 16 residues. V shed 4 bases and J 4 bases; nucleotides not matched to a gene: 9. The CDR3 spells CASSYGGRAVADTQYF. The CDR3 DNA is TGTGCCAGCAGTTATGGCGGGAGGGCAGTTGCAGATACGCAGTATTTT.

The rearrangement links TRBV4-1 to TRBJ1-1; TRBD1 matches at 7 bases. Germline assignment: CDR1 MGHRA and CDR2 YSYEKL. The CDR3 loop spans 14 amino acids. J gave up 7 bases and V 4 bases, and 9 bases lay outside the gene matches. CDR3 sequence: CASSPRDRVYEAFF. The CDR3 nucleotides are TGCGCCAGCAGCCCCCGGGACAGAGTGTATGAAGCTTTCTTT.

V usage is TRBV5-1 and J usage is TRBJ1-2, with D tentatively TRBD1 (6 bases). V gave up 1 base and J gave up 4 bases, with 11 bases separating them. There are 14 residues in the CDR3. Germline CDR1 and CDR2: SGHRS and YFSETQ. DNA for the CDR3: TGCGCCAGCAGCTTGAACAGGGACGGCTATGGCTACACCTTC. Its translation is CASSLNRDGYGYTF.

Only a few counts were recorded for this clonotype. J is TRBJ2-7 and V is TRBV20-1, with 7 bases matching TRBD1. Trimming removed 4 bases from V and 6 bases from J; junction bases left unmatched: 21. The CDR3 is 17 amino acids. CDR1 and CDR2 from the germline V gene are DFQATT and SNEGSKA (reference sequence). CDR3 sequence (DNA): TGCAGTGCTATAATCTCCGGGACAGTATACGGAACGCCCGAGCAGTACTTC. Amino acid sequence: CSAIISGTVYGTPEQYF.

This clonotype showed up just a few times. The chain recombines TRBV7-9 with TRBJ2-1; 9 nucleotides align to TRBD2. This CDR3 contains 13 residues. V shed 1 base, J shed 9 bases, and the junction held 1 base outside the gene matches. Looked up from germline, CDR1 is SEHNR and CDR2 is FQNEAQ (reference sequence). The CDR3, as DNA: TGTGCCAGCAGCTTAGGGGGACTAGCTGAGCAGTTCTTC. Translating gives CASSLGGLAEQFF.

This clonotype is a singleton in its sample. The rearrangement uses TRBV7-9 and TRBJ2-5; tentatively, D is TRBD1 (5 bases). Germline V gives CDR1 SEHNR, CDR2 FQNEAQ (reference sequence). CDR3 length: 15 amino acids. Between the trimmed V and J ends, which lost 0 bases and 5 bases, there was a span of 13 bases. The CDR3 loop is CASSLAGIGAETQYF. The CDR3, as DNA: TGTGCCAGCAGCTTAGCAGGGATTGGGGCGGAGACCCAGTACTTC.

The chain has TRBV5-1 and TRBJ1-1, with D unclear. Germline V gene lookup returns CDR1 SGHRS and CDR2 YFSETQ. The CDR3 covers 15 residues. The germline V and J ends were trimmed by 4 bases and 4 bases, with 17 bases remaining between them. This CDR3 is CASSRESSTTTEAFF. The CDR3 nucleotides read TGCGCCAGCAGCAGAGAGTCCTCGACAACCACTGAAGCTTTCTTT.

The V call is TRBV27, the J call TRBJ2-1; D possibly uses TRBD1 or TRBD2 (6 bases each). This CDR3 is 16 amino acids long. Trimming took off 10 bases at V and 0 bases at J, with 19 bases between the two ends. Germline V CDR1 and CDR2: MNHEY, SMNVEV (reference sequence). CDR3: CATLGGLGDSYNEQFF. CDR3 sequence (DNA): TGTGCCACCCTGGGGGGCTTAGGGGACTCCTACAATGAGCAGTTCTTC.

CDR3 in amino acids: CASSQVPFGSSGRAGEQFF. For the CDR3, the DNA is TGTGCCAGCAGCCAAGTCCCTTTTGGGTCTAGCGGGAGGGCTGGTGAGCAGTTCTTC. This chain connects TRBV3-1 to TRBJ2-1, with TRBD2 matching over 12 bases. The CDR3 spans 19 residues. After removal of 1 base from V and 9 bases from J, the junction contained 16 bases not matched to a gene. Per germline, CDR1 LGHDT and CDR2 YNNKEL (reference sequence).

V and J are TRBV6-5 and TRBJ2-3, with D hard to call. Germline assignment: CDR1 MNHEY and CDR2 SVGAGI. This CDR3 is 15 amino acids long. With 2 bases removed from V and 2 bases from J, the gap between germline ends came to 11 bases. The CDR3 sequence is CASSYVLADTDTQYF. In DNA, the CDR3 is TGTGCCAGCAGTTACGTCCTTGCAGACACAGATACGCAGTATTTT.

The J gene is TRBJ2-7, the V gene TRBV3-1; D is possibly TRBD1 or TRBD2 (5 bases each). The CDR3 sequence is 16 residues long. V was pared by 4 bases and J by 3 bases, with 19 bases between. Germline V CDR1 and CDR2: LGHDT, YNNKEL (reference sequence). The CDR3 loop reads CASSLHLRERRYEQYF. CDR3 DNA: TGTGCCAGCAGCCTCCACCTCAGGGAGAGGCGCTACGAGCAGTACTTC.

The chain recombines TRBV7-9 with TRBJ2-7, with D tentatively TRBD1 or TRBD2 (5 bases each). CDR3 length: 15 residues. V lost 3 bases to trimming and J lost 4 bases, with 16 bases between them. Germline V gene lookup returns CDR1 SEHNR and CDR2 FQNEAQ (reference sequence). The CDR3 is CASSLMGPYTYEQYF. The DNA for the CDR3 is TGTGCCAGCAGCTTGATGGGACCATATACTTACGAGCAGTACTTC.

This clonotype has only a few counts. The chain employs TRBV3-1 and TRBJ2-1, with TRBD2 matching over 7 bases. This CDR3 has 21 amino acids. Germline trimming cut 0 bases from V and 6 bases from J; bases unmatched to any gene: 23. The V gene's germline CDR1 is LGHDT and CDR2 YNNKEL (reference sequence). The CDR3 is CASSQEVPGGSGVQGLNEQFF. CDR3 coding DNA: TGTGCCAGCAGCCAAGAAGTCCCAGGAGGGAGCGGGGTCCAAGGACTCAATGAGCAGTTCTTC.

The chain joins TRBV3-1 to TRBJ2-5; 15 positions agree with TRBD2. J was trimmed by 5 bases and V by 0 bases; bases with no gene match: 19. Germline V gene sequence: CDR1 LGHDT, CDR2 YNNKEL (reference sequence). The CDR3 runs 22 residues. DNA for the CDR3: TGTGCCAGCAGCCAAGACCACAGAGAATTAGGACTAGCGGGAGGGCTTAGGGAGACCCAGTACTTC. Translation: CASSQDHRELGLAGGLRETQYF.

The sample holds a few counts of this clonotype. The V gene is TRBV7-9, the J gene TRBJ2-5; D is undetermined. The CDR3 contains 15 residues. The V end lost 2 bases, the J end lost 2 bases, and 12 bases lay between the germline ends. From germline, CDR1 is SEHNR and CDR2 FQNEAQ (reference sequence). In nucleotides, the CDR3 is TGTGCCAGCAGCTTACCCTACGCACGGCAAGAGACCCAGTACTTC. The encoded protein is CASSLPYARQETQYF. Drawing the rest from reference TRBV7-9 and TRBJ2-5, the complete variable domain is DTGVSQNPRHKITKRGQNVTFRCDPISEHNRLYWYRQTLGQGPEFLTYFQNEAQLEKSRLLSDRFSAERPKGSFSTLEIQRTEQGDSAMYLCASSLPYARQETQYFGPGTRLLVL.

The rearrangement joins TRBV5-1 to TRBJ1-3; weak D call: TRBD1 (5 bases). Per germline, CDR1 SGHRS and CDR2 YFSETQ. The CDR3 sequence is 17 residues long. Trimming cost V 4 bases and J 0 bases, with 17 bases left between them. This CDR3 is CASSKTGLTFSGNTIYF. The CDR3 nucleotides read TGCGCCAGCAGCAAAACAGGTTTAACCTTCTCTGGAAACACCATATATTTT.

This sequence joins TRBV6-4 and TRBJ2-2; no firm D call. The CDR3 runs 15 residues. From germline, CDR1 is MRHNA and CDR2 SNTAGT. Trimming stripped 0 bases from V and 1 base from J, with 6 bases between. CDR3 amino acids: CASSDSRRNTGELFF. The CDR3, as DNA: TGTGCCAGCAGTGACTCGAGGAGGAACACCGGGGAGCTGTTTTTT.

The table lists this clonotype with a few counts. The chain links TRBV7-9 to TRBJ2-1; no definite D call. The CDR3 covers 16 residues. The germline V gene encodes CDR1 SEHNR and CDR2 FQNEAQ (reference sequence). V lost 6 bases, J lost 5 bases, and 20 bases lay in between. The chain's CDR3 is CASRQIAPLGNNEQFF. CDR3 in DNA: TGTGCCAGCAGACAAATCGCCCCCCTTGGCAACAATGAGCAGTTCTTC.

The gene calls are TRBV12-3 or TRBV12-4 and TRBJ2-2, with 10 bases identical to TRBD2. The CDR3 consists of 15 residues. V trimming: 6 bases; J trimming: 6 bases; junction bases outside the gene matches: 7. CDR3 amino acids: CASRSSGSISGELFF. Written as DNA, the CDR3 is TGTGCCAGCAGGTCTAGCGGGAGCATCTCCGGGGAGCTGTTTTTT.

This clonotype showed up just a few times. The chain employs TRBV3-1 and TRBJ1-4, with D possibly being TRBD1 (6 bases). Trimming took 4 bases from V and 10 from J, leaving 10 bases between them. The length of the CDR3 is 12 residues. Germline V gene lookup returns CDR1 LGHDT and CDR2 YNNKEL (reference sequence). CDR3 amino acids: CASSPGGRKLFF. CDR3 DNA sequence: TGTGCCAGCAGCCCGGGGGGCAGAAAACTGTTTTTT. The full variable domain, with the rest looked up from reference TRBV3-1 and TRBJ1-4, is DTAVSQTPKYLVTQMGNDKSIKCEQNLGHDTMYWYKQDSKKFLKIMFSYNNKELIINETVPNRFSPKSPDKAHLNLHINSLELGDSAVYFCASSPGGRKLFFGSGTQLSVL.